The source of this TCR beta chain is a study of memory CD4+ T cells and cytomegalovirus serostatus. In the study overall: Healthy Belgian adult donors included roughly ten CMV-positive and fewer than 25 CMV-negative people. Whole-study findings and limits: Each of approximately 73 CMV-associated TCRbeta sequences occurred in one to five individuals. Median bootstrapped AUC for CMV status was roughly 0.95 originally, less than 0.92 US-trained.

This CDR3 has 14 amino acids. CDR1 SNHLY and CDR2 FYNNEI come from the germline V gene. The J segment lost 3 bases and the V segment lost 9 bases, leaving 7 bases of the junction unmatched. The sort gate was single viable CD3+CD4+CD8-CD45RO+ cells for memory CD4+ T cells. For this clone: Its antigen is undetermined.

Methods used by the authors: After removing out-of-frame reads, 2 million to 2.5 million distinct TCRbeta sequences remained. Measured with immunoSEQ multiplex PCR; TCRdb has only the in-frame clones, and not every one. V, J and clone size are those of that table, while D and trimming were read from the DNA. There are fewer than 50,000 clones in the sample; approximately 81% occur only once, and 1.1% lies in the top ten. V usage is TRBV2 and J usage is TRBJ2-1; 8 bases match TRBD2. Material for sequencing was memory CD4+ T cells from blood. The origin of this receptor is an adult in good health and CMV-seronegative. CDR3 sequence reads: CASKKRESYNEQFF. The CDR3, as DNA: TGTGCCAGTAAAAAGCGGGAGAGCTACAATGAGCAGTTCTTC.